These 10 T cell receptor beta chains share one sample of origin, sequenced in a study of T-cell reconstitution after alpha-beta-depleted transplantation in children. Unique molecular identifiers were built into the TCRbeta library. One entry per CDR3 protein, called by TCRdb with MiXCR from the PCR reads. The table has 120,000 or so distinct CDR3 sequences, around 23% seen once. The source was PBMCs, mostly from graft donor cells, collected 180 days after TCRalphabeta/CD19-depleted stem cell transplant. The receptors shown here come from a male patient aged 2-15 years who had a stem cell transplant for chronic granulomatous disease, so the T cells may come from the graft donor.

CDR3 in amino acids: CASSFPRQGRTGELFF. The CDR3 region has the DNA TGTGCCAGCAGTTTCCCCCGACAGGGGCGCACCGGGGAGCTGTTTTTT. V gene TRBV12-3 or TRBV12-4 combines with J gene TRBJ2-2, with 8 bases identical to TRBD1. V was clipped by 3 bases and J by 4 bases; unmatched bases: 7. The CDR3 is 16 residues long.

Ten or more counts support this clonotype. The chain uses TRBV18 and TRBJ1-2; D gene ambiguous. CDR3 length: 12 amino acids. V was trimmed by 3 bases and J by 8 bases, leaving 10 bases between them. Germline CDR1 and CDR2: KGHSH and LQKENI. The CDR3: CASSPRGEGYTF. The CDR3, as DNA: TGTGCCAGCTCACCCCGCGGAGAGGGCTACACCTTC.

CDR3 protein: CASSPGLVPYNEQFF. The DNA for the CDR3 is TGTGCCAGCTCACCTGGTCTGGTACCCTACAATGAGCAGTTCTTC. This sequence joins TRBV18 and TRBJ2-1; the D is unclear. V was trimmed by 3 bases and J by 2 bases, leaving 11 bases between them. The CDR3 runs to 15 residues. The germline gives CDR1 KGHSH, CDR2 LQKENI.

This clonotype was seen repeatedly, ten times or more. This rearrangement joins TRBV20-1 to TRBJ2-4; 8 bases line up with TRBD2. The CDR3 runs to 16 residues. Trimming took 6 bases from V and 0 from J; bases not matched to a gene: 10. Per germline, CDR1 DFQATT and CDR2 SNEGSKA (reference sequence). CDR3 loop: CSATTSENLAKNIQYF. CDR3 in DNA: TGCAGTGCAACGACTAGCGAGAACCTAGCCAAAAACATTCAGTACTTC.

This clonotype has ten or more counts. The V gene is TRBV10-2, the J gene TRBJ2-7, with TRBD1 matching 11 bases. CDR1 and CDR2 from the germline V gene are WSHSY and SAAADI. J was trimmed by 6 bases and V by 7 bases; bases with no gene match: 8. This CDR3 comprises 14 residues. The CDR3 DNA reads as TGCGCCAGCAACTTGGACAGGGGGCGCTCCGAGCAGTACTTC. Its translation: CASNLDRGRSEQYF.

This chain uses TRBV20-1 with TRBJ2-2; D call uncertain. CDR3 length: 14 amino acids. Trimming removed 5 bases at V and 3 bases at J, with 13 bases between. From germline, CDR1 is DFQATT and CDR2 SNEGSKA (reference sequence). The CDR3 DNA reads TGCAGTGCTGCCTCCCGGGTTGACACCGGGGAGCTGTTTTTT. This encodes CSAASRVDTGELFF.

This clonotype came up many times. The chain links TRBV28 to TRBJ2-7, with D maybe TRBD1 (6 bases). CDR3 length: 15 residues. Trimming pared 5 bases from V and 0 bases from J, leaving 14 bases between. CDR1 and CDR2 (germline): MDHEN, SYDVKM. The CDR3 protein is CASSDRRPFSYEQYF. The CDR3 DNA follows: TGTGCCAGCAGTGACAGGCGGCCCTTCTCCTACGAGCAGTACTTC.

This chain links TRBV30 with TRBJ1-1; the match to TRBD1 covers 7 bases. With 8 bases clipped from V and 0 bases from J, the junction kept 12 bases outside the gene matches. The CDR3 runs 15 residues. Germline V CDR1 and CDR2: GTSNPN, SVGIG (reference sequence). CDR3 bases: TGTGCCGGACGGGGCCCCGGGACAGTGAACACTGAAGCTTTCTTT. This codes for CAGRGPGTVNTEAFF.

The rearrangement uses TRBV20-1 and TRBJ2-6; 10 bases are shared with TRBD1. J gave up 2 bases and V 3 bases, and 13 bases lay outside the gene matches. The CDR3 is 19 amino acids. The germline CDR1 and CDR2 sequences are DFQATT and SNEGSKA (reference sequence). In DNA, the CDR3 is TGCAGTGCTAGCGGTTTGACAGGGGGCGCCGGGACTGGGGCCAACGTCCTGACTTTC. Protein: CSASGLTGGAGTGANVLTF.

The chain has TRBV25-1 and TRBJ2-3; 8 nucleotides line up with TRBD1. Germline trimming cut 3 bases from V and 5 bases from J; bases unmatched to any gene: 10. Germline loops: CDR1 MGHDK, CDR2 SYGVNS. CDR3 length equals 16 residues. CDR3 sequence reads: CASSDAGTGRGDTQYF. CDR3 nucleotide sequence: TGTGCCAGCAGTGACGCTGGGACAGGTCGGGGAGATACGCAGTATTTT.